Listed below are T cell receptor beta chains from one sample, sequenced in a study of T cells after yellow fever vaccination. TCRdb fed the 5' RACE reads into MiXCR, producing one record per CDR3 protein. The sample contains 360,000 or so distinct CDR3 sequences, roughly 11% of which appear only once. Here the sequenced sample was PBMCs, taken on the day of the first yellow fever vaccination. These receptors all come from a man in his late teens or twenties who received the YFV17D yellow fever vaccine. The conserved cysteine and the conserved F or W are not part of the CDR3 here. D genes are given only for firm matches.

TRBV2	TRBD2	TRBJ2-3	ASSGYPSGGTDTQY
TRBV4-1	.	TRBJ2-1	ASSQGLGSPIRGEQF
TRBV29-1	TRBD2	TRBJ2-3	SALTDLRGADTQY
TRBV7-2	.	TRBJ2-7	ASSLGGPIGQY
TRBV10-1	.	TRBJ1-1	ASSESTGIPEAF
TRBV18	.	TRBJ1-1	ASSYEIQGSEAF
TRBV12-3/TRBV12-4	.	TRBJ2-5	ASSPMAGRETQY
TRBV6-1	.	TRBJ1-2	ASMMGGTQGYT
TRBV4-2	TRBD2	TRBJ2-2	ASSQEASGHTGELF
TRBV5-1	TRBD1	TRBJ2-5	ASSSPTGGSQETQY
TRBV3-1	.	TRBJ1-6	ASSHPGSPLH
TRBV6-2/TRBV6-3	.	TRBJ2-2	ASSYSITLVRRELF
TRBV7-2	.	TRBJ1-5	ASSWYRVSNQPQH
TRBV1	.	TRBJ1-1	TSSQEMSVWRYTEAF
TRBV5-1	.	TRBJ2-7	ASSPGFYEQY
TRBV5-1	TRBD2	TRBJ2-1	ASSSSTSGANNEQF
TRBV24-1	.	TRBJ2-3	ATSLGPRSDTQY
TRBV4-1	.	TRBJ2-2	ASSPRAQMPGELF
TRBV29-1	TRBD2	TRBJ2-3	SVEVLAGDLSTDTQY
TRBV20-1	TRBD2	TRBJ2-3	SAIGLAEHTDTQY
TRBV6-2/TRBV6-3	.	TRBJ2-5	ASSYSILETQY
TRBV20-1	TRBD1	TRBJ2-1	SATTGTANYNEQF
TRBV11-2	.	TRBJ2-2	ASSLFGGGNGELF
TRBV7-2	.	TRBJ1-4	ASSLVREKLF
TRBV14	.	TRBJ2-2	ASSQVGLDRLNTGELF
TRBV27	TRBD1	TRBJ1-6	ASSFWDRRNSPLH
TRBV5-1	TRBD2	TRBJ2-3	ASRQAGVDSDTQY
TRBV5-1	TRBD1	TRBJ1-2	ASSLEQGAGYGYT
TRBV12-3/TRBV12-4	.	TRBJ2-4	ASSPTIGNIQY
TRBV7-9	TRBD1	TRBJ1-2	ASSIGTDHYGYT
TRBV15	.	TRBJ2-7	ATSNPGEVSYEQY
TRBV12-3/TRBV12-4	.	TRBJ2-2	ASNPRGPGELF
TRBV10-3	.	TRBJ1-4	AIKGNPGEKLF
TRBV10-3	.	TRBJ2-5	AINSGGGETQY
TRBV4-1	.	TRBJ1-4	ASSQDPAATNEKLF
TRBV6-5	.	TRBJ1-3	ASSYSSGTRGNTIY
TRBV5-4	.	TRBJ2-2	ASTSRGSNTGELF
TRBV3-1	.	TRBJ2-5	ASTVSGGAWGLETQY
TRBV4-1	TRBD2	TRBJ2-3	ASSQGLAGVSYSTDTQY
TRBV20-1	.	TRBJ2-3	SALKGPISTDTQY
TRBV12-3/TRBV12-4	TRBD2	TRBJ2-3	ASSLVEAGGRTDTQY
TRBV5-1	TRBD2	TRBJ2-1	ASSAGLAGGSYNEQF
TRBV3-1	TRBD2	TRBJ2-3	ASSRRTSGGADTQY
TRBV12-3/TRBV12-4	.	TRBJ2-2	ASSLGPGRGELF
TRBV19	TRBD1	TRBJ2-2	AIGQGSTGELF
TRBV5-1	.	TRBJ2-5	ASSLGDSQGETQY
TRBV7-6	.	TRBJ2-1	ASSLGGSRRNEQF
TRBV5-6	.	TRBJ2-5	ASSLRLGETQY
TRBV12-3/TRBV12-4	.	TRBJ1-1	ASKGGMWMNTEAF
TRBV25-1	.	TRBJ1-1	ASSEYAGGEAF
TRBV6-5	.	TRBJ2-5	ASSYSTVRGTQY
TRBV12-3/TRBV12-4	.	TRBJ2-1	ASSTRGNEQF
TRBV5-1	TRBD1	TRBJ2-5	ASSLGTGTETQY
TRBV24-1	.	TRBJ2-5	ATSDFVSAAPGTETQY
TRBV19	TRBD2	TRBJ2-1	ASQRTSGGLSSYNEQF
TRBV5-1	TRBD1	TRBJ1-5	ASSWAGGNQPQH
TRBV12-3/TRBV12-4	.	TRBJ1-1	ASCSTKMNTEAF
TRBV7-3	.	TRBJ2-1	ASSLKGGYEQF
TRBV5-8	.	TRBJ1-1	ASSWNMNTEAF